The 7 T cell receptor beta chains below come from one sample, sequenced in a study of regulatory T cells in long-lasting Graves disease. The time point here: newly diagnosed GD, antithyroid drugs for less than 3 months. The TCR library was made from RNA extracted from PBMCs. HTBI primers from iRepertoire and Arm-PCR of CDR3 regions yielded the TCR beta libraries. TCRdb re-called the multiplex PCR reads through MiXCR, storing one row per CDR3 protein. The sample has around 420,000 distinct CDR3 sequences, around 16% seen once. The material was peripheral blood mononuclear cells (PBMCs), obtained at new diagnosis, from a patient treated with antithyroid drugs. The receptors come from a female donor with Graves disease.

This clonotype was counted at least ten times. The DNA of the CDR3 is TGCAGCGTTGGAGAAGGGGCGCCCTATGGCTACACCTTC. Its protein product is CSVGEGAPYGYTF. The chain carries TRBV29-1 and TRBJ1-2, with D possibly TRBD1 on 5 matching bases. V lost 4 bases, J lost 4 bases, and 13 bases lay in between. CDR1 and CDR2 from the germline V gene are SQVTM and ANQGSEA. The CDR3 sequence is 13 residues long.

The chain recombines TRBV5-6 with TRBJ1-5, with a tentative D call TRBD1 (5 bases). V lost 1 base and J 2 bases, leaving 16 bases between the germline ends. CDR1 is SGHDT, CDR2 YYEEEE, per germline. The CDR3 is 17 residues long. The CDR3 region has the DNA TGTGCCAGCAGCTTGTGGATCGGGGGGGATGGCAATCAGCCCCAGCATTTT. It specifies CASSLWIGGDGNQPQHF.

The genes are TRBV11-2 and TRBJ2-7; D possibly corresponds to TRBD2 (6 bases). V shed 4 bases and J shed 2 bases, with 18 bases lying between them. Germline V CDR1 and CDR2: SGHAT, FQNNGV. This CDR3 has 16 amino acids. In DNA form, the CDR3 reads TGTGCCAGCAGCTCCCCTTCGGGAGCAGAGCCCTACGAGCAGTACTTC. Residues: CASSSPSGAEPYEQYF.

The rearrangement joins TRBV3-1 to TRBJ2-7; 12 positions match TRBD2. After removal of 1 base from V and 1 base from J, the junction contained 2 bases not matched to a gene. The CDR3 loop spans 16 amino acids. Germline CDR1 LGHDT, CDR2 YNNKEL (reference sequence). CDR3: CASSQGGLAGSYEQYF. In nucleotides, the CDR3 is TGTGCCAGCAGCCAAGGTGGACTAGCGGGATCCTACGAGCAGTACTTC.

The chain joins TRBV3-1 to TRBJ1-2; D is unresolved. Germline-derived CDR1 and CDR2 are LGHDT and YNNKEL (reference sequence). This CDR3 has 14 amino acids. V gave up 1 base and J gave up 2 bases, with 8 bases separating them. The DNA for the CDR3 is TGTGCCAGCAGCCAAGGTGGCAGGAACTATGGCTACACCTTC. This gives the protein CASSQGGRNYGYTF. Full variable domain (outside the CDR3, taken from reference TRBV3-1 and TRBJ1-2): DTAVSQTPKYLVTQMGNDKSIKCEQNLGHDTMYWYKQDSKKFLKIMFSYNNKELIINETVPNRFSPKSPDKAHLNLHINSLELGDSAVYFCASSQGGRNYGYTFGSGTRLTVV.

This clonotype was observed a handful of times. V and J are TRBV5-1 and TRBJ2-3, with 14 bases lining up with TRBD2. The junction had 6 bases not matched to a gene; V was cut back by 4 bases and J by 5 bases. This CDR3 is 16 amino acids long. CDR1 and CDR2 from the germline V gene are SGHRS and YFSETQ. The CDR3 here is CASSPEGLAGGDTQYF. CDR3 DNA: TGCGCCAGCAGCCCCGAAGGACTAGCGGGAGGAGATACGCAGTATTTT.

V usage is TRBV19 and J usage is TRBJ2-1; 10 bases match TRBD2. The CDR3 is 19 residues long. Per the germline V gene, CDR1 is LNHDA and CDR2 is SQIVND (reference sequence). Trimming removed 5 bases from V and 7 bases from J; junction bases left unmatched: 20. CDR3 sequence reads: CASSQTLVAGGLGSNEQFF. CDR3 DNA sequence: TGTGCCAGTAGTCAAACCTTGGTAGCGGGAGGTCTGGGGAGTAATGAGCAGTTCTTC.